Each of the 30 T cell receptor beta chains below was sequenced from the same sample in a study of blood T cell repertoires in COVID-19. Some clones are missing from TCRdb's copy, which holds only in-frame ones; the method was immunoSEQ multiplex PCR. The sample includes fewer than 200,000 clones, about 86% of them seen just once. The material sequenced was PBMCs or T cells enriched from blood (not recorded which). All receptors derive from a woman aged 45-60 years in a cohort exposed to, infected with or recovered from COVID-19 (not recorded which).

J is TRBJ1-3 and V is TRBV9; D is possibly TRBD1 (5 bases). The CDR3 extends over 14 amino acids. V was shortened by 0 bases and J by 2 bases, with 6 bases between the two germline ends. The V gene's germline CDR1 is SGDLS and CDR2 YYNGEE. Written as DNA, the CDR3 is TGTGCCAGCAGCGTAGGGGGGGCTGGAAACACCATATATTTT. Its translation is CASSVGGAGNTIYF.

CDR3 region: CASSASGASAGELFF. CDR3 nucleotides: TGTGCCAGTAGTGCAAGCGGGGCCAGCGCCGGGGAGCTGTTTTTT. The gene calls are TRBV19 and TRBJ2-2; 7 nucleotides agree with TRBD2. With 5 bases clipped from V and 6 bases from J, the junction kept 9 bases outside the gene matches. From germline, CDR1 is LNHDA and CDR2 SQIVND (reference sequence). This CDR3 spans 15 amino acids. The variable domain in full, with the rest retrieved from reference TRBV19 and TRBJ2-2, is DGGITQSPKYLFRKEGQNVTLSCEQNLNHDAMYWYRQDPGQGLRLIYYSQIVNDFQKGDIAEGYSVSREKKESFPLTVTSAQKNPTAFYLCASSASGASAGELFFGEGSRLTVL.

CDR3 DNA: TGTGCCACCAGTGATTCCCAGGGGACAGATACGCAGTATTTT. Translation gives CATSDSQGTDTQYF. This chain joins TRBV24-1 and TRBJ2-3, with a tentative D call TRBD1 (6 bases). Germline V gene sequence: CDR1 KGHDR, CDR2 SFDVKD. This CDR3 has 14 residues. V was pared by 2 bases and J by 3 bases, with 8 bases between.

J is TRBJ2-5 and V is TRBV14; 13 bases match TRBD2. V was pared by 1 base and J by 2 bases, with 10 bases of the junction left unmatched. This CDR3 is 19 amino acids long. Germline CDR1 SGHDN, CDR2 FVKESK. For the CDR3, the DNA is TGTGCCAGCAGCCAAGTCGGACTAGCGGGAGACCTGTCTCAAGAGACCCAGTACTTC. This encodes CASSQVGLAGDLSQETQYF.

The chain links TRBV5-4 to TRBJ1-1, with TRBD1 identical over 7 bases. V was clipped by 4 bases and J by 3 bases; unmatched bases: 6. This CDR3 is built from 14 residues. CDR1 SGHNT and CDR2 YYREEE come from the germline V gene (reference sequence). CDR3: CASSRRDSYTEAFF. The CDR3 DNA follows: TGTGCCAGCAGCAGAAGGGACAGTTACACTGAAGCTTTCTTT.

This chain connects TRBV10-3 to TRBJ1-5; D gene ambiguous. Germline assignment: CDR1 ENHRY and CDR2 SYGVKD. This CDR3 is built from 13 residues. V was cut by 2 bases and J by 2 bases, with 4 bases left in between. The CDR3 region is CAISETGNQPQHF. CDR3 nucleotide sequence: TGTGCCATCAGTGAGACGGGCAATCAGCCCCAGCATTTT.

The J gene is TRBJ2-3, the V gene TRBV28, with 8 bases matching TRBD2. The V gene's germline CDR1 is MDHEN and CDR2 SYDVKM. The CDR3 has 15 residues. J gave up 2 bases and V 2 bases, and 3 bases lay outside the gene matches. CDR3: CASSLTGGITDTQYF. The DNA of the CDR3 is TGTGCCAGCAGTTTAACGGGAGGGATCACAGATACGCAGTATTTT.

This clone has more than one count but fewer than ten. The chain carries TRBV7-8 and TRBJ2-1, with TRBD2 matching 10 bases. The germline CDR1 and CDR2 sequences are SGHVS and FQNEAQ. The ends lost 1 base at V and 9 bases at J; junction bases unmatched: 9. This CDR3 contains 16 residues. The CDR3: CASSLGWLLAGVEQFF. The DNA for the CDR3 is TGTGCCAGCAGCTTAGGGTGGTTGCTAGCGGGGGTTGAGCAGTTCTTC.

This chain joins TRBV9 and TRBJ2-5; tentatively, D is TRBD2 (6 bases). This CDR3 spans 14 amino acids. Trimming shortened V by 4 bases and J by 5 bases, and 15 bases separated the two germline ends. Germline CDR1 is SGDLS and CDR2 is YYNGEE. DNA for the CDR3: TGTGCCAGCAGCATTTACATGGAGGGGGAGACCCAGTACTTC. Protein product: CASSIYMEGETQYF.

This clone has only one observation. The chain has TRBV5-4 and TRBJ2-7, with 10 bases lining up with TRBD2. Germline trimming cut 0 bases from V and 5 bases from J; bases unmatched to any gene: 5. CDR3 length: 15 amino acids. Germline V gene lookup returns CDR1 SGHNT and CDR2 YYREEE (reference sequence). CDR3 bases: TGTGCCAGCAGCTTGGCTTCTCTAGCGGGAGACGAGCAGTACTTC. It codes for CASSLASLAGDEQYF. Complete variable domain (other parts from reference TRBV5-4 and TRBJ2-7): ETGVTQSPTHLIKTRGQQVTLRCSSQSGHNTVSWYQQALGQGPQFIFQYYREEENGRGNFPPRFSGLQFPNYSSELNVNALELDDSALYLCASSLASLAGDEQYFGPGTRLTVT.

V and J are TRBV27 and TRBJ2-3; 10 nucleotides match TRBD2. The CDR3 is 15 residues long. CDR1 is MNHEY and CDR2 is SMNVEV in the germline V gene (reference sequence). The J segment lost 1 base and the V segment lost 8 bases, leaving 6 bases of the junction unmatched. In nucleotides, the CDR3 is TGTGCCAGCGCTAGACTAGCGGGTGGCACAGATACGCAGTATTTT. This gives the protein CASARLAGGTDTQYF.

This clone has only one observation. The J gene is TRBJ1-3, the V gene TRBV10-3; 8 bases align to TRBD1. CDR3 length equals 18 residues. In germline, CDR1 is ENHRY, CDR2 SYGVKD. V lost 8 bases and J lost 0; bases outside the gene matches: 15. This CDR3 is CAIQDGGTGPNSGNTIYF. CDR3 coding DNA: TGTGCCATCCAAGACGGGGGGACAGGCCCTAACTCTGGAAACACCATATATTTT.

The J gene is TRBJ2-1, the V gene TRBV12-3 or TRBV12-4; D perhaps matches TRBD2 (5 bases). The CDR3 spans 11 residues. The V end was cut by 7 bases, the J end by 13 bases, with 14 bases between. The DNA of the CDR3 is TGTGCCAGCACCCTGAGAGGAGGTCAGTTCTTC. Encoded protein: CASTLRGGQFF.

The chain joins TRBV5-5 to TRBJ2-7; D not certain. Deletions cut 0 bases from V and 4 bases from J, with 5 bases between. CDR3 length: 12 residues. Germline V gives CDR1 SGHKS, CDR2 YYEKEE (reference sequence). The chain's CDR3 is CASSLDAYEQYF. CDR3 sequence (DNA): TGTGCCAGCAGCTTGGATGCGTACGAGCAGTACTTC.

This chain uses TRBV28 with TRBJ2-1; 7 bases match TRBD1. Per the germline V gene, CDR1 is MDHEN and CDR2 is SYDVKM. The V segment lost 2 bases and the J segment 3 bases; nucleotides outside the gene matches: 1. The CDR3 runs to 14 residues. This chain's CDR3 is CASSLGTDYNEQFF. The CDR3 DNA follows: TGTGCCAGCAGTTTAGGGACAGACTACAATGAGCAGTTCTTC.

This rearrangement joins TRBV7-9 to TRBJ1-1, with D possibly matching TRBD1 (5 bases). Germline CDR1 and CDR2: SEHNR and FQNEAQ (reference sequence). The CDR3 is 15 amino acids. Trimming left V 5 bases short and J 5 bases short, with 18 bases between. The CDR3 nucleotides are TGTGCCAGCAGCCCGGTCGGAGGTCGGGGGACTGAAGCTTTCTTT. As protein: CASSPVGGRGTEAFF.

Note on this clone: This specimen includes other DNA sequences encoding the same CDR3. The CDR3, as DNA: TGTGCCAGCTCACCCCCAAATAATGAGCAGTTCTTC. This encodes CASSPPNNEQFF. V is TRBV18 and J is TRBJ2-1; D unresolved. Trimming removed 3 bases at V and 7 bases at J, with 7 bases between. CDR1 and CDR2 from the germline V gene are KGHSH and LQKENI. The length of the CDR3 is 12 residues.

In this sample, this clone turned up a few times. This chain joins TRBV7-3 and TRBJ2-3; D remains ambiguous. This CDR3 spans 15 amino acids. Trimming stripped 2 bases from V and 2 bases from J, with 11 bases between. Germline CDR1 reads SGHTA; CDR2 reads FQGTGA. The CDR3 region is CASSLSGSNTDTQYF. In DNA, the CDR3 is TGTGCCAGCAGCTTATCCGGGTCCAACACAGATACGCAGTATTTT.

This clone was counted ten times or more. This sequence joins TRBV6-1 and TRBJ1-3, with D possibly matching TRBD1 (6 bases). Trimming pared 4 bases from V and 3 bases from J, leaving 16 bases between. This CDR3 region has 16 residues. CDR1 and CDR2 (germline): MNHNS, SASEGT. In nucleotides, the CDR3 is TGTGCCAGCAGTGGGCACAGGGAGTTCAGTGGAAACACCATATATTTT. Protein sequence: CASSGHREFSGNTIYF.

The rearrangement links TRBV6-6 to TRBJ1-1, with 9 positions matching TRBD1. This CDR3 spans 14 amino acids. Trimming at V came to 5 bases and at J to 5 bases, leaving 6 bases not matched to a gene. The germline CDR1 and CDR2 sequences are MNHNY and SVGAGI (reference sequence). The CDR3 region is CASSLQGAETEAFF. In nucleotides, the CDR3 is TGTGCCAGCAGTCTACAGGGGGCTGAGACTGAAGCTTTCTTT.

V is TRBV5-6 and J is TRBJ2-3, with TRBD2 matching 14 bases. The CDR3 runs 18 residues. Germline V lookup: CDR1 SGHDT, CDR2 YYEEEE. With V trimmed by 3 bases and J by 3 bases, 9 bases remained unmatched. CDR3: CASSSLGTSGSMTDTQYF. CDR3 in DNA: TGTGCCAGCAGCTCGCTGGGGACTAGCGGGAGTATGACAGATACGCAGTATTTT. The full variable domain, in which reference TRBV5-6 and TRBJ2-3 provide the parts outside the CDR3, is DAGVTQSPTHLIKTRGQQVTLRCSPKSGHDTVSWYQQALGQGPQFIFQYYEEEERQRGNFPDRFSGHQFPNYSSELNVNALLLGDSALYLCASSSLGTSGSMTDTQYFGPGTRLTVL.

This clone turned up a few times. At one end the junction does not follow the germline gene, possibly because of a read error. The chain carries TRBV7-7 and TRBJ2-7; 8 bases map to TRBD1. This CDR3 region has 15 residues. The V gene's germline CDR1 is SSHAT and CDR2 FNYEAQ (reference sequence). CDR3 in amino acids: CASSLETGEQYEQYF. The DNA of the CDR3 is TGTGCTAGCAGCTTAGAGACAGGGGAACAATACGAGCAGTACTTC.

The gene calls are TRBV15 and TRBJ2-7, with D possibly being TRBD1 (6 bases). Germline CDR1 LNHNV, CDR2 YYDKDF (reference sequence). CDR3 size: 17 residues. V lost 5 bases, J lost 5 bases, and 25 bases lay in between. The CDR3 region is CATSDLMVGARIHEQYF. CDR3 bases: TGTGCCACCAGCGATCTCATGGTGGGGGCTCGGATCCACGAGCAGTACTTC.

The V and J genes are TRBV21-1 and TRBJ1-2; the table calls TRBD1, which could not be checked here. TRBV21-1 constitutes a pseudogene. This CDR3 comprises 17 residues. CDR3 nucleotide sequence: TGTGCCAGCAGCAATCTACGGCGCAGGGGTAGTGCCTATGGCTACACCTTC. Protein sequence: CASSNLRRRGSAYGYTF.

CDR3 loop: CASSIRQDNTGELFF. CDR3 bases: TGTGCCAGTAGTATACGCCAGGATAACACCGGGGAGCTGTTTTTT. The genes are TRBV19 and TRBJ2-2; D gene uncertain. Per the germline V gene, CDR1 is LNHDA and CDR2 is SQIVND (reference sequence). The CDR3 contains 15 residues. With 2 bases removed from V and 2 bases from J, the gap between germline ends came to 9 bases.

V usage is TRBV3-1 (or the pseudogene TRBV3-2) and J usage is TRBJ1-5, with D perhaps matching TRBD1 (5 bases). Germline CDR1 is LGHDT and CDR2 is YNNKEL (reference sequence). V dropped 4 bases and J dropped 0 bases, with 13 bases sitting between them. The CDR3 has 16 residues. CDR3 sequence: CASSPWGGNSNQPQHF. CDR3 nucleotide sequence: TGTGCCAGCAGCCCCTGGGGGGGGAATAGCAATCAGCCCCAGCATTTT.

V usage is TRBV30 and J usage is TRBJ2-3; D uncertain. CDR3 size: 12 residues. Looked up from germline, CDR1 is GTSNPN and CDR2 is SVGIG (reference sequence). V was clipped by 8 bases and J by 3 bases, with 12 bases between them. This CDR3 reads CARAGGTDTQYF. DNA of the CDR3: TGTGCCAGAGCAGGTGGTACAGATACGCAGTATTTT.

The chain uses TRBV9 and TRBJ1-3; D remains unclear. V was pared by 0 bases and J by 0 bases, with 7 bases between. Germline V gene lookup returns CDR1 SGDLS and CDR2 YYNGEE. This CDR3 region has 15 residues. The CDR3: CASSVAPSSGNTIYF. The CDR3 DNA is TGTGCCAGCAGCGTAGCACCGAGCTCTGGAAACACCATATATTTT.

The chain recombines TRBV6-5 with TRBJ2-3; D perhaps matches TRBD2 (6 bases). The CDR3 runs to 14 residues. V was cut by 2 bases and J by 7 bases, with 13 bases left in between. Germline V gene lookup returns CDR1 MNHEY and CDR2 SVGAGI. The chain's CDR3 is CASSYGVAVNTQYF. The DNA of the CDR3 is TGTGCCAGCAGTTACGGTGTAGCGGTTAATACGCAGTATTTT.

This chain connects TRBV5-6 to TRBJ2-5, with TRBD1 identical over 11 bases. The V gene's germline CDR1 is SGHDT and CDR2 YYEEEE. The ends lost 3 bases at V and 6 bases at J; junction bases unmatched: 13. This CDR3 is built from 17 residues. The CDR3 reads CASSSYNGQGAQKTQYF. The CDR3 DNA is TGTGCCAGCAGCTCCTACAATGGACAGGGGGCTCAAAAGACCCAGTACTTC.